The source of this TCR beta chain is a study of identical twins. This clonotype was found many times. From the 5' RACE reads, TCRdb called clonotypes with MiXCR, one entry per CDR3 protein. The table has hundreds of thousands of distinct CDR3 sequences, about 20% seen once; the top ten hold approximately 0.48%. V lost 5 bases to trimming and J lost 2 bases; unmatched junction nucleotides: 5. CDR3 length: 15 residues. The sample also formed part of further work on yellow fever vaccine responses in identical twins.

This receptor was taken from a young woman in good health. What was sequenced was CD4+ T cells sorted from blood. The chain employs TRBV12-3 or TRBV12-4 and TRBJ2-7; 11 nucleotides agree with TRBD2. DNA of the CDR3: TGTGCCAGCAGTCCAGGACTAGCGGGCGCCTACGAGCAGTACGTC. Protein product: CASSPGLAGAYEQYV.